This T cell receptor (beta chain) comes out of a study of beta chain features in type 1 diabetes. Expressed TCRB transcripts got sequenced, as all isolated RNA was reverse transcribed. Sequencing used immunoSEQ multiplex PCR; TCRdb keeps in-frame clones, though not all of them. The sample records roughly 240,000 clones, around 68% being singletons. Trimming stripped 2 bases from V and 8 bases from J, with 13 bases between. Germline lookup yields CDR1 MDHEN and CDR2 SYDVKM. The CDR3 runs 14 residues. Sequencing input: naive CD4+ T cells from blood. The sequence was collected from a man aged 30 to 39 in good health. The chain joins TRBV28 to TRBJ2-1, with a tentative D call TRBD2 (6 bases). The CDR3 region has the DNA TGTGCCAGCAGTTTAGGCGGGCCTAGCGATGAGCAGTTCTTC. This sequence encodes CASSLGGPSDEQFF.